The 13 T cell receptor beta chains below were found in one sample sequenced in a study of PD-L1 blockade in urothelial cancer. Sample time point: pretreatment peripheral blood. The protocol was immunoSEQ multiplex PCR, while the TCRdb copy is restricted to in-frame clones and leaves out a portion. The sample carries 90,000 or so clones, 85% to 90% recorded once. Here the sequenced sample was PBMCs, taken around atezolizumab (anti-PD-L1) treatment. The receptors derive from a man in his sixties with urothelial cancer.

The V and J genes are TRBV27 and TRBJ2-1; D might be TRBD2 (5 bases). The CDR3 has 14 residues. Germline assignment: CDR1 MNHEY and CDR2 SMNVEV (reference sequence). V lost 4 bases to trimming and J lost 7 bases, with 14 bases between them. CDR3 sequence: CASSYDFSGNEQFF. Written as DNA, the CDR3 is TGTGCCAGCAGTTATGACTTTTCGGGGAATGAGCAGTTCTTC.

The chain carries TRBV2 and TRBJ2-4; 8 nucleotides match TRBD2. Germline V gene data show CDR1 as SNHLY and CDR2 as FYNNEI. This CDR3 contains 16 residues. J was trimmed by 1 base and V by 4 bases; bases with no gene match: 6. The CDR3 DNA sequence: TGTGCCAGCAGTGTTGAGCGGGAGAGGGCCAAAAACATTCAGTACTTC. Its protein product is CASSVERERAKNIQYF.

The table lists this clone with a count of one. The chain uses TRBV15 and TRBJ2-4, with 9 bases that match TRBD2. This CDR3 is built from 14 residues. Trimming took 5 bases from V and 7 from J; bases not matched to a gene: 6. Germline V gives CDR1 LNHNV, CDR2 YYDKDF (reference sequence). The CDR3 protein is CATSFSGSGNIQYF. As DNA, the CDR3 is TGTGCCACCAGCTTTAGCGGGAGTGGGAACATTCAGTACTTC.

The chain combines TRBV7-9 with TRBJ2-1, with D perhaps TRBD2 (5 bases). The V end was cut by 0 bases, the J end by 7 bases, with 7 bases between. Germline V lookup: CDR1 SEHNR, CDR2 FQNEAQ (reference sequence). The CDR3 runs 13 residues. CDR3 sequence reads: CASSLARVNEQFF. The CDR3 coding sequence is TGTGCCAGCAGCTTAGCGCGGGTTAATGAGCAGTTCTTC.

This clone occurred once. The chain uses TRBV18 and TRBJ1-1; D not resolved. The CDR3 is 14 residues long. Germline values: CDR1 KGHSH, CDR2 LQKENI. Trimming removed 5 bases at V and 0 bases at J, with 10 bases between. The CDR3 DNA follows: TGTGCCAGCTCATCGTCGGTTGTGAACACTGAAGCTTTCTTT. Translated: CASSSSVVNTEAFF.

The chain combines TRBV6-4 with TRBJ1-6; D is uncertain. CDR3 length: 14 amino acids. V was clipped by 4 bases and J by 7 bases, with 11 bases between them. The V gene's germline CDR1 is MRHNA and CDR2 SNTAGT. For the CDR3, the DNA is TGTGCCAGCAGTGTCACTCCGGGAAATTCACCCCTCCACTTT. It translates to CASSVTPGNSPLHF.

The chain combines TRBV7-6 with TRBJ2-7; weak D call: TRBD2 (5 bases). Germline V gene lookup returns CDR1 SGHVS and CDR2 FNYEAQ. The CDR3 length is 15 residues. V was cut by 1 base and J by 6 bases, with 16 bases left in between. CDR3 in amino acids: CASSLGAKGAGEQYF. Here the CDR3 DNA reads TGTGCCAGCAGCTTAGGTGCAAAGGGCGCGGGCGAGCAGTACTTC.

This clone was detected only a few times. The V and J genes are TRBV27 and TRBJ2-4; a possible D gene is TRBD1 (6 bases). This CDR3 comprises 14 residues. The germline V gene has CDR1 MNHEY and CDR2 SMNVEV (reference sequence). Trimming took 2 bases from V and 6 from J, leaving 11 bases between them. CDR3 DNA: TGTGCCAGCAGTTTAACCATCAGGGGAAACATTCAGTACTTC. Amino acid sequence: CASSLTIRGNIQYF.

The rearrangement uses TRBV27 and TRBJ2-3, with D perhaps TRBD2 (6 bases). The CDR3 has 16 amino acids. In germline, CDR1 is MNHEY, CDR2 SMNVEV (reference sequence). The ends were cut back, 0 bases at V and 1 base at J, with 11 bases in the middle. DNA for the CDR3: TGTGCCAGCAGTTTATCGATGGTAGCGGGCACAGATACGCAGTATTTT. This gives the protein CASSLSMVAGTDTQYF.

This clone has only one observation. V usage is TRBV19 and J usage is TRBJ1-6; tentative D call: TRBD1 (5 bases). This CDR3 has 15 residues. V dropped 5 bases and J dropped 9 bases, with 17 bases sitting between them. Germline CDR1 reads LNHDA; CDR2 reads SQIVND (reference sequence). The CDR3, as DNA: TGTGCCAGTAGTCCCTCCCGGGGGGAGGTTTCACCCCTCCACTTT. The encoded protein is CASSPSRGEVSPLHF.

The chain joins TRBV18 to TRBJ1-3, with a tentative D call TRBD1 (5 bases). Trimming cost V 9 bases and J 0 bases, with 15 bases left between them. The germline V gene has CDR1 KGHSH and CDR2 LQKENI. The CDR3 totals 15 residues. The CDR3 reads CASESDSYSGNTIYF. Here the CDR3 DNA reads TGTGCCAGTGAATCTGACAGTTACTCTGGAAACACCATATATTTT.

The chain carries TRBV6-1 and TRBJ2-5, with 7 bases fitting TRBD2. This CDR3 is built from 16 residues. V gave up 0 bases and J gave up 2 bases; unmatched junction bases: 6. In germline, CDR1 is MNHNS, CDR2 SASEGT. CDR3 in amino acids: CASSEAYQRGQETQYF. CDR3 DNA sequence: TGTGCCAGCAGTGAAGCGTATCAGCGGGGTCAAGAGACCCAGTACTTC.

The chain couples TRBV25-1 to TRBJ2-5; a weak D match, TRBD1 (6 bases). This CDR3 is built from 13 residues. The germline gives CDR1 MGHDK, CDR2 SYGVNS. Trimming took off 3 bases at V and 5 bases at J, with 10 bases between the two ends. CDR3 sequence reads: CASSEAGAETQYF. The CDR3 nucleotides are TGTGCCAGCAGTGAGGCAGGGGCGGAGACCCAGTACTTC.